The next 19 T cell receptor beta chains were all read from a single sample in a study of Ad26.COV2.S vaccination and SARS-CoV-2 variants. The repertoire was sequenced with immunoSEQ multiplex PCR; TCRdb's copy has only in-frame clones and lacks some. Altogether a few hundred thousand clones are present, 80% to 95% being singletons, with the ten largest covering about 1.7%. Indicated treatment: about 20 received Ad26.COV2.S at low or high dose, single or two shots; a few received placebo; per-sample allocation not given. Collection of the samples took place on day 63 after the first injection of vaccine or placebo. Sequencing used peripheral blood, obtained in a trial of Ad26.COV2.S vaccine versus placebo. Every receptor here comes from a person aged 18 to 65 who received the Ad26.COV2.S COVID-19 vaccine or a placebo.

This chain links TRBV19 with TRBJ2-7; maybe TRBD2 (5 bases). CDR3 length: 14 amino acids. CDR1 is LNHDA, CDR2 SQIVND, per germline (reference sequence). V lost 3 bases and J lost 0, with 9 bases in between. CDR3 coding DNA: TGTGCCAGTAGTATTTGGAGGAGCTCCTACGAGCAGTACTTC. It codes for CASSIWRSSYEQYF.

The V and J genes are TRBV2 and TRBJ2-2; TRBD1 matches at 10 bases. J gave up 5 bases and V 7 bases, and 7 bases lay outside the gene matches. This CDR3 has 15 amino acids. Germline CDR1 SNHLY, CDR2 FYNNEI. The CDR3 region has the DNA TGTGCCAGCATGTTGGGGACAGGGGAGACCGGGGAGCTGTTTTTT. Protein product: CASMLGTGETGELFF.

The chain uses TRBV27 and TRBJ2-1; D call uncertain. Trimming cost V 6 bases and J 6 bases, with 6 bases left between them. CDR1 is MNHEY and CDR2 is SMNVEV in the germline V gene (reference sequence). This CDR3 region has 11 residues. The CDR3 reads CASSRSNEQFF. DNA of the CDR3: TGTGCCAGCAGCCGGAGCAATGAGCAGTTCTTC.

The chain links TRBV5-6 to TRBJ1-5; no firm D call. Germline V gene sequence: CDR1 SGHDT, CDR2 YYEEEE. The CDR3 has 14 residues. Trimming shortened V by 0 bases and J by 5 bases, and 9 bases separated the two germline ends. CDR3 residues: CASSLARAYQPQHF. The CDR3, as DNA: TGTGCCAGCAGCTTGGCTCGCGCGTATCAGCCCCAGCATTTT.

J is TRBJ2-7 and V is TRBV21-1; TRBD1, the D gene given by the table, was not confirmed from the DNA. TRBV21-1 is a pseudogene segment. CDR3 length: 24 amino acids. This CDR3 reads CASSKALSPSRRNQQVVRGYEQYF. CDR3 nucleotide sequence: TGTGCCAGCAGCAAAGCGCTTTCCCCGTCCAGACGAAATCAGCAGGTTGTCAGGGGGTACGAGCAGTACTTC.

The chain uses TRBV6-2 or TRBV6-3 and TRBJ1-5, with 7 nucleotides matching TRBD1. CDR1 MNHEY and CDR2 SVGEGT come from the germline V gene. CDR3 size: 19 residues. V shed 5 bases, J shed 0 bases, and the junction held 16 bases outside the gene matches. CDR3 in amino acids: CASSPGVGGPENSNQPQHF. CDR3 nucleotides: TGTGCCAGCAGTCCAGGGGTAGGGGGCCCTGAAAATAGCAATCAGCCCCAGCATTTT.

V usage is TRBV27 and J usage is TRBJ2-5; possibly TRBD2 for D (6 bases). The CDR3 is 18 residues long. Trimming removed 0 bases from V and 5 bases from J, with 22 bases in between. The germline CDR1 and CDR2 sequences are MNHEY and SMNVEV (reference sequence). In nucleotides, the CDR3 is TGTGCCAGCAGTTTATCTAGTCCGGGTGCGGGAAAAAGGGAGACCCAGTACTTC. The encoded protein is CASSLSSPGAGKRETQYF.

The chain combines TRBV5-6 with TRBJ1-6; 10 nucleotides line up with TRBD1. CDR1 and CDR2 (germline): SGHDT, YYEEEE. The CDR3 spans 15 residues. The ends lost 4 bases at V and 6 bases at J; junction bases unmatched: 4. CDR3 sequence reads: CASSIRTGGNSPLHF. CDR3 DNA sequence: TGTGCCAGCAGCATAAGGACAGGGGGTAATTCACCCCTCCACTTT.

The chain carries TRBV6-2 or TRBV6-3 and TRBJ2-7; D might be TRBD2 (5 bases). V was cut by 5 bases and J by 2 bases, with 7 bases left in between. Germline V gene lookup returns CDR1 MNHEY and CDR2 SVGEGT. The CDR3 is 12 residues long. CDR3 sequence (DNA): TGTGCCAGCAGTCGGACTGCCTACGAGCAGTACTTC. Translating it yields CASSRTAYEQYF.

This chain uses TRBV7-8 with TRBJ2-6; 11 bases line up with TRBD1. Trimming took 8 bases from V and 2 from J; bases not matched to a gene: 5. The CDR3 totals 16 residues. The V gene's germline CDR1 is SGHVS and CDR2 FQNEAQ. This CDR3 reads CASRRTGGPGANVLTF. For the CDR3, the DNA is TGTGCCAGCCGGAGGACAGGGGGCCCTGGGGCCAACGTCCTGACTTTC.

This clone was counted once. The chain recombines TRBV5-4 with TRBJ2-7, with TRBD2 matching over 10 bases. V shed 6 bases, J shed 4 bases, and the junction held 4 bases outside the gene matches. This CDR3 region has 13 residues. The V gene's germline CDR1 is SGHNT and CDR2 YYREEE (reference sequence). The CDR3 spells CASTVAGGYEQYF. The CDR3 nucleotides read TGTGCCAGCACCGTAGCGGGGGGTTACGAGCAGTACTTC.

V usage is TRBV2 and J usage is TRBJ2-7; D ambiguous. CDR3 length: 12 amino acids. The germline gives CDR1 SNHLY, CDR2 FYNNEI. V shed 4 bases and J shed 0 bases, with 4 bases lying between them. The CDR3 sequence: CASSGVSYEQYF. CDR3 bases: TGTGCCAGCAGTGGCGTCTCCTACGAGCAGTACTTC.

The CDR3: CATSDPGRADTQYF. CDR3 sequence (DNA): TGTGCCACCAGTGATCCCGGGAGGGCAGATACGCAGTATTTT. The rearrangement uses TRBV24-1 and TRBJ2-3; 8 nucleotides agree with TRBD2. Germline values: CDR1 KGHDR, CDR2 SFDVKD. Germline trimming cut 3 bases from V and 4 bases from J; bases unmatched to any gene: 2. The CDR3 contains 14 residues.

CDR3 in amino acids: CASSLTGTGLGIDTQYF. CDR3 in DNA: TGCGCCAGCAGCCTCACCGGGACAGGGCTCGGTATAGATACGCAGTATTTT. The chain recombines TRBV5-1 with TRBJ2-3, with 9 bases lining up with TRBD1. The CDR3 length is 17 residues. V lost 4 bases and J lost 5; bases outside the gene matches: 14. Germline CDR1 and CDR2: SGHRS and YFSETQ.

This chain joins TRBV24-1 and TRBJ2-5; a possible D gene is TRBD2 (5 bases). Looked up from germline, CDR1 is KGHDR and CDR2 is SFDVKD. V lost 3 bases and J lost 5, with 9 bases in between. The CDR3 totals 13 residues. Here the CDR3 DNA reads TGTGCCACCAGTGATGGAGGTTTGGAGACCCAGTACTTC. Its translation: CATSDGGLETQYF.

The chain recombines TRBV7-6 with TRBJ2-7, with 7 bases matching TRBD1. The CDR3 runs 17 residues. Germline V CDR1 and CDR2: SGHVS, FNYEAQ. Trimming cost V 5 bases and J 0 bases; bases outside gene matches: 13. Written as DNA, the CDR3 is TGTGCCAGCAGCGCCCGCCCGAGGGGGCCGATCTCCTACGAGCAGTACTTC. Its protein product is CASSARPRGPISYEQYF. Complete variable domain (other parts from reference TRBV7-6 and TRBJ2-7): GAGVSQSPRYKVTKRGQDVALRCDPISGHVSLYWYRQALGQGPEFLTYFNYEAQQDKSGLPNDRFSAERPEGSISTLTIQRTEQRDSAMYRCASSARPRGPISYEQYFGPGTRLTVT.

DNA for the CDR3: TGTGCCGGGAAAACCCTGGGGCTAGATAAAGAGACCCAGTACTTC. This codes for CAGKTLGLDKETQYF. V is TRBV6-6 and J is TRBJ2-5; a weak D match, TRBD1 (5 bases). The V and J ends lost 11 bases and 3 bases respectively, with 22 bases between them. This CDR3 is 15 amino acids long. Germline values: CDR1 MNHNY, CDR2 SVGAGI (reference sequence).

The rearrangement joins TRBV20-1 to TRBJ2-5; 8 positions agree with TRBD2. Germline CDR1 reads DFQATT; CDR2 reads SNEGSKA (reference sequence). The CDR3 sequence is 15 residues long. The trim removed 3 bases at V and 5 bases at J, leaving 11 bases unmatched. The CDR3 here is CSASQPGLVGETQYF. The CDR3 DNA reads as TGCAGTGCTAGTCAACCGGGACTAGTCGGCGAGACCCAGTACTTC.

On this clone: This may stem from a read error, because a much larger clone lies one nucleotide away. J is TRBJ2-3 and V is TRBV6-1; TRBD2 matches at 8 bases. Germline-derived CDR1 and CDR2 are MNHNS and SASEGT. This CDR3 comprises 14 residues. Here the CDR3 DNA reads TGTGCCAGCAGTCAAGCGGGGGGCACAGATACGCAGTATTTT. This sequence encodes CASSQAGGTDTQYF.